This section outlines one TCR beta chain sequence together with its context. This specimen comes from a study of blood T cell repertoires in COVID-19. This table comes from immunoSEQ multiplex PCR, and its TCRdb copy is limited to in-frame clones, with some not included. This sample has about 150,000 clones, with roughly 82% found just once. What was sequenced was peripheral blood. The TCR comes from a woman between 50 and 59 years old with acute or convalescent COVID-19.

In DNA form, the CDR3 reads TGCGCCAGCAGCTGGGACAGCACGACTTTTGGTGGCCTCCACTTT. This codes for CASSWDSTTFGGLHF. V gene TRBV5-1 combines with J gene TRBJ1-6; 7 positions agree with TRBD1. The CDR3 totals 15 residues. From germline, CDR1 is SGHRS and CDR2 YFSETQ. The J segment lost 15 bases and the V segment lost 3 bases, leaving 15 bases of the junction unmatched.